Listed here are 27 T cell receptor beta chains from one sample, sequenced in a study of blood T cell repertoires in COVID-19. The method was immunoSEQ multiplex PCR; TCRdb's version includes in-frame clones alone and lacks a portion of them. The profile covers some 150,000 clones, with around nine tenths appearing a single time and about 2% taken by the ten largest. Sequencing was performed on peripheral blood. The receptors were gathered from a human donor in a cohort sampled during active COVID-19.

The chain has TRBV7-9 and TRBJ1-4; D might be TRBD1 (6 bases). Germline V CDR1 and CDR2: SEHNR, FQNEAQ (reference sequence). The CDR3 runs to 14 residues. V lost 1 base, J lost 8 bases, and 11 bases lay in between. In DNA, the CDR3 is TGTGCCAGCAGCTTAGGCAGGGGAATCGAAAAACTGTTTTTT. It translates to CASSLGRGIEKLFF.

The V gene is TRBV19, the J gene TRBJ1-3, with D unresolved. Germline CDR1 and CDR2: LNHDA and SQIVND (reference sequence). CDR3 length: 15 amino acids. The V end lost 5 bases, the J end lost 4 bases, and 15 bases lay between the germline ends. In DNA form, the CDR3 reads TGTGCCAGTAGTCCACAGCTTATTCTCGGAAACACCATATATTTT. Protein product: CASSPQLILGNTIYF.

The DNA for the CDR3 is TGTGCCAGCAGTTTGGTACAGGGCCCACAGCAGTACTTC. Amino acid sequence: CASSLVQGPQQYF. V and J are TRBV28 and TRBJ2-7; TRBD1 is a possible D gene (6 bases). There are 13 residues in the CDR3. Germline CDR1 reads MDHEN; CDR2 reads SYDVKM. V was cut by 3 bases and J by 8 bases, with 14 bases left in between.

This clone was picked up many times. The chain recombines TRBV6-5 with TRBJ1-1; TRBD1 matches at 7 bases. This CDR3 has 13 amino acids. Looked up from germline, CDR1 is MNHEY and CDR2 is SVGAGI. J lost 1 base, V lost 6 bases, and 2 bases had no gene match. DNA of the CDR3: TGTGCCAGCAGCCGGACAGGGAACACTGAAGCTTTCTTT. This translates into CASSRTGNTEAFF.

The rearrangement joins TRBV6-5 to TRBJ1-2, with a weak D call TRBD1 (6 bases). V was shortened by 7 bases and J by 7 bases, with 22 bases between the two germline ends. The CDR3 covers 15 residues. Germline V gene lookup returns CDR1 MNHEY and CDR2 SVGAGI. The CDR3 DNA reads TGTGCCAGCATCGAAAGGGGGAAAACACCCGGTGGCTACACCTTC. Amino acid sequence: CASIERGKTPGGYTF.

In its sample, this clone was seen a few times. The chain joins TRBV6-1 to TRBJ2-7; perhaps TRBD1 as D (5 bases). Trimming shortened V by 1 base and J by 3 bases, and 10 bases separated the two germline ends. The CDR3 consists of 14 residues. Germline V gene data show CDR1 as MNHNS and CDR2 as SASEGT. CDR3: CASSEGTGFYEQYF. CDR3 nucleotides: TGTGCCAGCAGTGAAGGAACAGGATTCTACGAGCAGTACTTC.

J is TRBJ2-3 and V is TRBV6-5; weak D call: TRBD2 (6 bases). CDR3 length equals 15 residues. CDR1 is MNHEY, CDR2 SVGAGI, per germline. Trimming took off 8 bases at V and 2 bases at J, with 17 bases between the two ends. The CDR3 nucleotides are TGTGCCAGCGTACGACTAGTCTCCATCACAGATACGCAGTATTTT. This sequence encodes CASVRLVSITDTQYF.

The chain joins TRBV5-1 to TRBJ2-7, with 9 bases that match TRBD1. Per germline, CDR1 SGHRS and CDR2 YFSETQ. V shed 2 bases and J 7 bases; nucleotides not matched to a gene: 13. The length of the CDR3 is 16 residues. The CDR3 region has the DNA TGCGCCAGCAGCTTAGGTCTAGGGACAGGGAGACGGGAGCAGTACTTC. It yields the protein CASSLGLGTGRREQYF. The full variable domain, completed using reference TRBV5-1 and TRBJ2-7, is KAGVTQTPRYLIKTRGQQVTLSCSPISGHRSVSWYQQTPGQGLQFLFEYFSETQRNKGNFPGRFSGRQFSNSRSEMNVSTLELGDSALYLCASSLGLGTGRREQYFGPGTRLTVT.

The chain couples TRBV4-3 to TRBJ2-7, with TRBD1 identical over 7 bases. After removal of 0 bases from V and 4 bases from J, the junction contained 9 bases not matched to a gene. This CDR3 has 16 amino acids. In germline, CDR1 is LGHNA, CDR2 YSLEER. CDR3 loop: CASSQDLGQLPYEQYF. The CDR3 coding sequence is TGCGCCAGCAGCCAAGATCTGGGACAGCTCCCTTACGAGCAGTACTTC.

This chain links TRBV13 with TRBJ2-1; D perhaps matches TRBD1 (9 bases). V was shortened by 1 base and J by 5 bases, with 15 bases between the two germline ends. The CDR3 has 16 residues. The germline V gene has CDR1 PRHDT and CDR2 FYEKMQ (reference sequence). CDR3 protein: CASSLVSGTGHNEQFF. CDR3 DNA: TGTGCCAGCAGCTTAGTTAGCGGGACAGGGCACAATGAGCAGTTCTTC.

The chain recombines TRBV10-1 with TRBJ1-4, with D unclear. V was pared by 7 bases and J by 8 bases, with 5 bases between. This CDR3 has 10 residues. Germline V gene data show CDR1 as WNHNN and CDR2 as SYGVQD (reference sequence). CDR3 DNA: TGCGCCAGCACCGGGGAAAAACTGTTTTTT. It codes for CASTGEKLFF.

The rearrangement uses TRBV20-1 and TRBJ2-1; D unresolved. CDR1 and CDR2 from the germline V gene are DFQATT and SNEGSKA (reference sequence). The CDR3 has 11 amino acids. With 6 bases removed from V and 7 bases from J, the gap between germline ends came to 10 bases. The CDR3: CSAEQQNEQFF. DNA for the CDR3: TGCAGTGCCGAACAGCAGAATGAGCAGTTCTTC.

V usage is TRBV10-3 and J usage is TRBJ1-3; 7 nucleotides line up with TRBD1. Germline trimming cut 10 bases from V and 6 bases from J; bases unmatched to any gene: 9. The germline gives CDR1 ENHRY, CDR2 SYGVKD. This CDR3 is built from 13 residues. CDR3 bases: TGTGCCACACAACAGGGGAGCGCAAACACCATATATTTT. Translated: CATQQGSANTIYF.

This rearrangement joins TRBV9 to TRBJ1-6; tentative D call: TRBD1 (6 bases). V was trimmed by 3 bases and J by 3 bases, leaving 13 bases between them. This CDR3 is built from 16 residues. Germline-derived CDR1 and CDR2 are SGDLS and YYNGEE. CDR3 sequence reads: CASSEDSAHYNSPLHF. The CDR3 nucleotides read TGTGCCAGCAGCGAGGACAGTGCGCACTATAATTCACCCCTCCACTTT.

This clone was counted a single time. The chain couples TRBV10-3 to TRBJ2-2, with a possible D match to TRBD1 (6 bases). The V end lost 5 bases, the J end lost 3 bases, and 13 bases lay between the germline ends. Germline CDR1 reads ENHRY; CDR2 reads SYGVKD. This CDR3 comprises 15 residues. Here the CDR3 DNA reads TGTGCCATCAGTTCGACAGGATTTGACACCGGGGAGCTGTTTTTT. Translating gives CAISSTGFDTGELFF.

This clone was counted a few times. The V and J genes are TRBV27 and TRBJ2-1; D is uncertain. CDR1 and CDR2 from the germline V gene are MNHEY and SMNVEV (reference sequence). The germline V and J ends were trimmed by 5 bases and 0 bases, with 11 bases remaining between them. This CDR3 is built from 15 residues. This CDR3 reads CASSPRSGSYNEQFF. The CDR3 nucleotides read TGTGCCAGCAGTCCCCGATCGGGCTCCTACAATGAGCAGTTCTTC.

The rearrangement uses TRBV4-1 and TRBJ1-5, with a weak D call TRBD1 (6 bases). The CDR3 contains 15 residues. The V gene lost 4 bases and the J gene lost 2 bases, with 12 bases spanning the gap. Germline V gene lookup returns CDR1 MGHRA and CDR2 YSYEKL. The CDR3 sequence: CASSPLAGGNQPQHF. The CDR3 nucleotides read TGCGCCAGCAGCCCCCTTGCAGGGGGCAATCAGCCCCAGCATTTT.

This sequence joins TRBV14 and TRBJ2-3; D unresolved. The length of the CDR3 is 13 residues. Germline V gene data show CDR1 as SGHDN and CDR2 as FVKESK. V lost 4 bases and J lost 6, with 11 bases in between. The CDR3 protein is CASSLYLHDTQYF. The CDR3 bases are TGTGCCAGCAGCCTCTATCTGCACGATACGCAGTATTTT.

This chain uses TRBV3-1 (or the pseudogene TRBV3-2) with TRBJ2-1, with 8 positions matching TRBD2. This CDR3 spans 16 amino acids. Germline trimming cut 0 bases from V and 4 bases from J; bases unmatched to any gene: 5. Germline CDR1 is LGHDT and CDR2 is YNNKEL (reference sequence). The CDR3 loop reads CASSQELAVMYNEQFF. The DNA of the CDR3 is TGTGCCAGCAGCCAAGAACTAGCGGTGATGTACAATGAGCAGTTCTTC.

V gene TRBV5-1 combines with J gene TRBJ2-1; 12 nucleotides align to TRBD2. CDR3 length: 16 residues. From germline, CDR1 is SGHRS and CDR2 YFSETQ. The V and J ends lost 0 bases and 6 bases, in that order; junction bases with no gene match: 4. The CDR3 sequence: CASSLVASGGGNEQFF. The CDR3 region has the DNA TGCGCCAGCAGCTTGGTGGCTAGCGGGGGGGGCAATGAGCAGTTCTTC.

This clone was seen a single time. This sequence joins TRBV7-3 and TRBJ2-3; D not certain. Trimming took off 5 bases at V and 3 bases at J, with 12 bases between the two ends. Germline V CDR1 and CDR2: SGHTA, FQGTGA. The CDR3 loop spans 14 amino acids. CDR3 coding DNA: TGTGCCAGCAGCCGCCTAGGTGATACAGATACGCAGTATTTT. Its protein is CASSRLGDTDTQYF.

This sequence joins TRBV5-5 and TRBJ2-7; no reliable D call. Germline loops: CDR1 SGHKS, CDR2 YYEKEE (reference sequence). Deletions cut 4 bases from V and 2 bases from J, with 19 bases between. The CDR3 has 16 residues. As DNA, the CDR3 is TGTGCCAGCAGCCCCGGTGGGCAGGCTCAAGCCTACGAGCAGTACTTC. Its protein is CASSPGGQAQAYEQYF.

This clone was recorded once. The genes are TRBV4-3 and TRBJ2-3; 11 bases align to TRBD2. Looked up from germline, CDR1 is LGHNA and CDR2 is YSLEER. V shed 3 bases, J shed 2 bases, and the junction held 10 bases outside the gene matches. CDR3 size: 18 residues. CDR3 DNA: TGCGCCAGCAGCCAGATGCCGGGACTAGCGGTGACCACAGATACGCAGTATTTT. Translating gives CASSQMPGLAVTTDTQYF.

The chain recombines TRBV29-1 with TRBJ1-2; TRBD1 aligns across 7 bases. The V and J ends lost 3 bases and 4 bases, in that order; junction bases with no gene match: 2. The CDR3 totals 12 residues. Germline-derived CDR1 and CDR2 are SQVTM and ANQGSEA. The CDR3 DNA follows: TGCAGCGTTGAGACAGGGATCTATGGCTACACCTTC. This gives the protein CSVETGIYGYTF.

The chain recombines TRBV30 with TRBJ1-2, with D possibly matching TRBD1 (5 bases). This CDR3 is 14 amino acids long. V was trimmed by 3 bases and J by 4 bases, leaving 15 bases between them. Per the germline V gene, CDR1 is GTSNPN and CDR2 is SVGIG (reference sequence). The CDR3, as DNA: TGTGCCTGGAGAATAAAACAGGATGGCTATGGCTACACCTTC. Translation gives CAWRIKQDGYGYTF.

The chain combines TRBV28 with TRBJ1-1; D is perhaps TRBD1 (6 bases). The CDR3 covers 14 residues. CDR1 MDHEN and CDR2 SYDVKM come from the germline V gene. Trimming took 7 bases from V and 0 from J, leaving 12 bases between them. CDR3 in DNA: TGTGCCAGCACCTACACAGGGTTGAACACTGAAGCTTTCTTT. Protein sequence: CASTYTGLNTEAFF.

The V gene is TRBV19, the J gene TRBJ2-7, with 13 nucleotides matching TRBD2. CDR3 length: 17 amino acids. The germline gives CDR1 LNHDA, CDR2 SQIVND (reference sequence). V trimming: 6 bases; J trimming: 2 bases; junction bases outside the gene matches: 10. This CDR3 reads CASSPPGLAGVPYEQYF. The CDR3 region has the DNA TGTGCCAGTAGCCCCCCCGGACTAGCGGGAGTCCCCTACGAGCAGTACTTC.